Each of the 23 T cell receptor beta chains below was sequenced from the same sample in a study of cytomegalovirus exposure and HLA in healthy donors. Researchers ran the PCR with 60 Vbeta and 13 Jbeta primers. The data were produced by immunoSEQ multiplex PCR, yet TCRdb's version contains in-frame clones alone and is incomplete. Altogether around 190,000 clones are present, approximately 80% being singletons, with the ten largest covering over 2%. Sequences were obtained from PBMCs. These receptors came from a man aged 55 to 70 in good health and CMV-seronegative.

This clone was seen just once. The chain couples TRBV19 to TRBJ1-5; TRBD1 aligns across 10 bases. The CDR3 length is 15 residues. After removal of 6 bases from V and 6 bases from J, the junction contained 8 bases not matched to a gene. Germline CDR1 is LNHDA and CDR2 is SQIVND (reference sequence). DNA for the CDR3: TGTGCCAGTAGCCAGACAGGGGGCGTAATTCAGCCCCAGCATTTT. Amino acids: CASSQTGGVIQPQHF.

This sequence joins TRBV7-9 and TRBJ1-1; D possibly corresponds to TRBD1 (5 bases). Germline V gives CDR1 SEHNR, CDR2 FQNEAQ (reference sequence). V dropped 0 bases and J dropped 4 bases, with 9 bases sitting between them. The CDR3 is 14 residues long. The CDR3, as DNA: TGTGCCAGCAGCTTAGCGGGTAGGGGCACTGAAGCTTTCTTT. Amino acids: CASSLAGRGTEAFF.

The chain uses TRBV11-2 and TRBJ2-2; TRBD1 might be the D (5 bases). The CDR3 is made up of 14 amino acids. Trimming left V 5 bases short and J 4 bases short, with 11 bases between. Germline V gene lookup returns CDR1 SGHAT and CDR2 FQNNGV. The chain's CDR3 is CASSPIGATGELFF. The CDR3 nucleotides read TGTGCCAGCAGCCCGATTGGGGCCACCGGGGAGCTGTTTTTT. The entire variable domain, with the rest obtained from reference TRBV11-2 and TRBJ2-2, is as follows: EAGVAQSPRYKIIEKRQSVAFWCNPISGHATLYWYQQILGQGPKLLIQFQNNGVVDDSQLPKDRFSAERLKGVDSTLKIQPAKLEDSAVYLCASSPIGATGELFFGEGSRLTVL.

The chain couples TRBV5-1 to TRBJ2-5; weak D call: TRBD1 (5 bases). CDR1 is SGHRS and CDR2 is YFSETQ in the germline V gene. With 2 bases removed from V and 5 bases from J, the gap between germline ends came to 10 bases. The CDR3 has 13 residues. For the CDR3, the DNA is TGCGCCAGCAGCTTCCAGGGTATGGAGACCCAGTACTTC. It is translated as CASSFQGMETQYF.

The chain uses TRBV19 and TRBJ2-2; a possible D gene is TRBD1 (5 bases). V lost 5 bases and J lost 1, with 8 bases in between. The V gene's germline CDR1 is LNHDA and CDR2 SQIVND (reference sequence). This CDR3 contains 14 residues. CDR3 sequence reads: CASSHGQNTGELFF. As DNA, the CDR3 is TGTGCCAGTAGTCACGGACAGAACACCGGGGAGCTGTTTTTT.

V is TRBV6-6 and J is TRBJ1-1; D is ambiguous. Germline values: CDR1 MNHNY, CDR2 SVGAGI (reference sequence). V dropped 7 bases and J dropped 1 base, with 7 bases sitting between them. The CDR3 covers 12 residues. CDR3 in amino acids: CASKQRNTEAFF. In DNA, the CDR3 is TGTGCCAGCAAACAGAGGAACACTGAAGCTTTCTTT.

This chain joins TRBV11-2 and TRBJ2-1; 7 positions agree with TRBD2. The CDR3 covers 16 residues. The J segment lost 4 bases and the V segment lost 5 bases, leaving 11 bases of the junction unmatched. The germline V gene has CDR1 SGHAT and CDR2 FQNNGV. CDR3 protein: CASSLRGSPGYNEQFF. For the CDR3, the DNA is TGTGCCAGCAGCCTCCGCGGGAGTCCCGGATACAATGAGCAGTTCTTC.

The rearrangement uses TRBV5-1 and TRBJ2-1; 9 nucleotides match TRBD2. CDR3 length: 16 residues. V lost 0 bases to trimming and J lost 3 bases; unmatched junction nucleotides: 4. CDR1 and CDR2 (germline): SGHRS, YFSETQ. CDR3 coding DNA: TGCGCCAGCAGCTTGGGGGCTAGCGGGGTCTACAATGAGCAGTTCTTC. It specifies CASSLGASGVYNEQFF. The full variable domain, rest sourced from reference TRBV5-1 and TRBJ2-1, is KAGVTQTPRYLIKTRGQQVTLSCSPISGHRSVSWYQQTPGQGLQFLFEYFSETQRNKGNFPGRFSGRQFSNSRSEMNVSTLELGDSALYLCASSLGASGVYNEQFFGPGTRLTVL.

The chain uses TRBV7-9 and TRBJ1-5; 10 positions match TRBD1. This CDR3 comprises 18 residues. V lost 5 bases to trimming and J lost 3 bases; unmatched junction nucleotides: 13. Germline V CDR1 and CDR2: SEHNR, FQNEAQ (reference sequence). CDR3 residues: CASSRSNLGQGVNQPQHF. The CDR3 nucleotides read TGTGCCAGCAGCCGCAGCAACTTAGGACAGGGGGTCAATCAGCCCCAGCATTTT.

This clone was detected only a few times. This chain links TRBV7-3 with TRBJ1-2; D is possibly TRBD1 (5 bases). The germline gives CDR1 SGHTA, CDR2 FQGTGA. Trimming took off 5 bases at V and 1 base at J, with 11 bases between the two ends. The CDR3 loop spans 14 amino acids. As DNA, the CDR3 is TGTGCCAGCAGCCCCGGGGGGATTAACTATGGCTACACCTTC. It encodes CASSPGGINYGYTF.

In its sample, this clone was seen once. J is TRBJ1-2 and V is TRBV9; the D is unclear. The V and J ends lost 0 bases and 7 bases respectively, with 10 bases between them. The CDR3 loop spans 13 amino acids. CDR1 SGDLS and CDR2 YYNGEE come from the germline V gene. This CDR3 reads CASSVVADSGYTF. CDR3 in DNA: TGTGCCAGCAGCGTAGTGGCAGACTCTGGCTACACCTTC.

This chain joins TRBV9 and TRBJ1-1, with TRBD1 identical over 7 bases. The CDR3 is 14 residues long. In germline, CDR1 is SGDLS, CDR2 YYNGEE. With V trimmed by 4 bases and J by 8 bases, 11 bases remained unmatched. The CDR3 protein is CASSSSVVDREAFF. The CDR3 nucleotides read TGTGCCAGCAGCTCCTCCGTCGTGGACAGGGAAGCTTTCTTT.

This clone has a handful of counts. The chain uses TRBV6-6 and TRBJ1-4; D is unclear. Between the trimmed V and J ends, which lost 2 bases and 0 bases, there was a span of 4 bases. CDR1 is MNHNY and CDR2 is SVGAGI in the germline V gene (reference sequence). The CDR3 runs to 14 residues. The CDR3 reads CASSYQATNEKLFF. As DNA, the CDR3 is TGTGCCAGCAGTTACCAGGCAACTAATGAAAAACTGTTTTTT.

This clone was counted once. The chain couples TRBV28 to TRBJ1-6; D perhaps matches TRBD1 (6 bases). Trimming took 6 bases from V and 6 from J, leaving 24 bases between them. This CDR3 comprises 18 residues. Germline V CDR1 and CDR2: MDHEN, SYDVKM. The chain's CDR3 is CASSLRDTRLWANSPLHF. CDR3 bases: TGTGCCAGCAGCCTCCGGGACACTCGACTGTGGGCTAATTCACCCCTCCACTTT.

The chain joins TRBV4-2 to TRBJ2-1; 8 nucleotides line up with TRBD2. V shed 1 base, J shed 9 bases, and the junction held 11 bases outside the gene matches. CDR1 is LGHNA and CDR2 is YNFKEQ in the germline V gene. This CDR3 region has 16 residues. The CDR3 loop reads CASSQVGAGVFGEQFF. In nucleotides, the CDR3 is TGTGCCAGCAGCCAAGTTGGAGCGGGAGTCTTTGGTGAGCAGTTCTTC.

CDR3 sequence (DNA): TGCGCCAGCAGCCAGAGGGGGTACAATGAAGCTTTCTTT. It encodes CASSQRGYNEAFF. The chain uses TRBV4-1 and TRBJ1-1; TRBD1 is a possible D gene (6 bases). The V gene lost 3 bases and the J gene lost 7 bases, with 12 bases spanning the gap. The CDR3 has 13 amino acids. Germline V gene lookup returns CDR1 MGHRA and CDR2 YSYEKL.

The gene calls are TRBV9 and TRBJ2-1, with TRBD2 matching over 13 bases. This CDR3 region has 15 residues. Germline-derived CDR1 and CDR2 are SGDLS and YYNGEE. Unmatched junction bases numbered 7, after V lost 0 bases and J lost 13 bases. CDR3 sequence reads: CASSVGTSGRAGQFF. CDR3 DNA sequence: TGTGCCAGCAGCGTAGGTACTAGCGGGAGGGCCGGCCAGTTCTTC.

This clone appeared a few times. This sample also contains other DNA sequences that code for the same CDR3. The chain recombines TRBV5-6 with TRBJ2-7; D is unclear. Germline values: CDR1 SGHDT, CDR2 YYEEEE. This CDR3 has 13 residues. The ends were cut back, 0 bases at V and 7 bases at J, with 11 bases in the middle. CDR3 region: CASSLAGYWEQYF. CDR3 bases: TGTGCCAGCAGCTTGGCGGGTTACTGGGAGCAGTACTTC.

This chain joins TRBV18 and TRBJ2-7; 9 bases align to TRBD1. Germline V gene data show CDR1 as KGHSH and CDR2 as LQKENI. This CDR3 has 15 residues. J lost 4 bases, V lost 5 bases, and 9 bases had no gene match. CDR3 amino acids: CASSTLGQGLYEQYF. The CDR3 nucleotides read TGTGCCAGCTCAACCCTCGGACAGGGGTTGTACGAGCAGTACTTC.

Worth noting for this clone: Mismatch with germline at one junction end may stem from a read error. The chain employs TRBV4-1 and TRBJ1-5; D unclear. The germline V gene has CDR1 MGHRA and CDR2 YSYEKL. This CDR3 region has 15 residues. CDR3 sequence reads: CASREGGHSNQPQNF. For the CDR3, the DNA is TGCGCCAGCAGGGAAGGCGGGCACAGCAATCAGCCCCAGAATTTT.

As concerns this clone: Compared with germline, one end of the junction differs, possibly owing to a read error. The chain links TRBV5-8 to TRBJ2-5, with a weak D call TRBD2 (6 bases). The germline V gene encodes CDR1 SGHTS and CDR2 YDEGEE. There are 15 residues in the CDR3. The CDR3 coding sequence is TGTGCCAGCAGCCGGGACTCCCCGTGGGGAGAGACCCGGTACTTC. It codes for CASSRDSPWGETRYF.

The V and J genes are TRBV9 and TRBJ2-3; D is uncertain. This CDR3 has 13 residues. Germline V CDR1 and CDR2: SGDLS, YYNGEE. V was shortened by 2 bases and J by 1 base, with 5 bases between the two germline ends. In DNA form, the CDR3 reads TGTGCCAGCAGCGTCACTGGCACAGATACGCAGTATTTT. This sequence encodes CASSVTGTDTQYF.

This clone was found a few times. J is TRBJ1-1 and V is TRBV2, with D possibly matching TRBD1 (6 bases). The CDR3 sequence is 13 residues long. Per germline, CDR1 SNHLY and CDR2 FYNNEI. V was cut by 9 bases and J by 2 bases, with 13 bases left in between. For the CDR3, the DNA is TGTGCCAGTCAGAGGACAGAAAACACTGAAGCTTTCTTT. Amino acids: CASQRTENTEAFF.